This TCR beta chain was profiled in a study of T-cell reconstitution after alpha-beta-depleted transplantation in children. Per germline, CDR1 DFQATT and CDR2 SNEGSKA (reference sequence). CDR3 length: 14 amino acids. The J segment lost 8 bases and the V segment lost 3 bases, leaving 10 bases of the junction unmatched. This clonotype was recorded a few times. Unique molecular identifiers featured in how the TCRbeta library was prepared. TCRdb re-called the PCR reads with MiXCR, one entry per CDR3 protein. The sample consists of around 490,000 distinct CDR3 sequences, over 9.5% of them appearing once. This clonotype was obtained from a female patient between 2 and 15 years old who had a stem cell transplant for aplastic anemia, so the T cells may come from the graft donor. The sample here was PBMCs, mostly from graft donor cells, taken 180 days after TCRalphabeta/CD19-depleted stem cell transplant. V and J are TRBV20-1 and TRBJ2-1, with 7 bases aligning to TRBD1. The CDR3 nucleotides are TGCAGTGCTAGGGCGACAGGGCCGGATTATGAGCAGTTCTTC. Translated, it gives CSARATGPDYEQFF.